This T cell receptor (beta chain) comes out of a study of T-cell memory formation after mild COVID-19. TCRdb processed the 5' RACE reads anew with MiXCR; each CDR3 protein has one entry. The sample records about 440,000 distinct CDR3 sequences, about 20% being singletons. This clonotype turned up a few times. Its antigen is unidentified. The CDR3 spans 15 residues. The J segment lost 4 bases and the V segment lost 4 bases, leaving 6 bases of the junction unmatched. CDR1 is MGHRA and CDR2 is YSYEKL in the germline V gene. Notes on the study in general: Day 15 to 85 contracting clones showed balanced CD4/CD8; day 15 to 37 expanders favored CD4+. Of the contracting clones, CD4+ ones lay mainly in CM and EM, and CD8+ ones in EMRA.

The sequence was obtained from an adult woman who had mild COVID-19 (a few samples of this study predate the infection). Cell type and time point are not known. The specimen sequenced was PBMCs or a T cell subset sorted from them (not recorded which). This rearrangement joins TRBV4-1 to TRBJ2-1, with TRBD1 matching 8 bases. CDR3 in DNA: TGCGCCAGCAGCCGGTTGGGGGACAGGTACAATGAGCAGTTCTTC. It is translated as CASSRLGDRYNEQFF.